Sequencing of this T cell receptor beta chain was carried out in a study of T cell changes during pregnancy in multiple sclerosis. Germline loops: CDR1 MNHEY, CDR2 SMNVEV (reference sequence). The CDR3 loop spans 17 amino acids. J gave up 8 bases and V 2 bases, and 9 bases lay outside the gene matches. This clone was recorded only once. The data were produced by immunoSEQ multiplex PCR, yet TCRdb's version contains in-frame clones alone and is incomplete. The data show around 30,000 clones, about nine tenths seen once. The sequence came from a female donor with multiple sclerosis, enrolled in a pregnancy study. V usage is TRBV27 and J usage is TRBJ2-2; the match to TRBD2 covers 12 bases. Specimen: CD8+ T cells from peripheral blood mononuclear cells, collected in the second trimester of pregnancy. This chain's CDR3 is CASSLLLAGGPKGELFF. CDR3 coding DNA: TGTGCCAGCAGTTTACTTCTAGCGGGAGGGCCCAAGGGGGAGCTGTTTTTT.